The 27 T cell receptor beta chains presented below share a single source sample, sequenced in a study of siplizumab effects on memory and regulatory T cells. This table comes from immunoSEQ multiplex PCR, and its TCRdb copy is limited to in-frame clones, with some not included. The data hold more than 75,000 clones, with 93% observed a single time. Sequencing was done on a sample of CD8+ T cells sorted from blood. These TCRs come from a human donor in good health.

The chain has TRBV13 and TRBJ2-1, with D possibly matching TRBD1 (5 bases). CDR1 PRHDT and CDR2 FYEKMQ come from the germline V gene (reference sequence). This CDR3 spans 12 amino acids. Trimming removed 4 bases from V and 10 bases from J, with 11 bases in between. The CDR3 DNA is TGTGCCAGCAGCTCCCCTAGGGGCGAGCAGTTCTTC. It codes for CASSSPRGEQFF. Combining the CDR3 with reference TRBV13 and TRBJ2-1 gives the whole variable domain AAGVIQSPRHLIKEKRETATLKCYPIPRHDTVYWYQQGPGQDPQFLISFYEKMQSDKGSIPDRFSAQQFSDYHSELNMSSLELGDSALYFCASSSPRGEQFFGPGTRLTVL.

The chain combines TRBV19 with TRBJ1-1, with D hard to call. Looked up from germline, CDR1 is LNHDA and CDR2 is SQIVND (reference sequence). The CDR3 totals 13 residues. V was trimmed by 7 bases and J by 0 bases, leaving 9 bases between them. CDR3 region: CASTSALNTEAFF. For the CDR3, the DNA is TGTGCCAGTACCTCCGCGCTGAACACTGAAGCTTTCTTT.

The chain employs TRBV4-2 and TRBJ1-2, with D tentatively TRBD1 (5 bases). The CDR3 runs to 15 residues. Per the germline V gene, CDR1 is LGHNA and CDR2 is YNFKEQ. Trimming shortened V by 1 base and J by 6 bases, and 15 bases separated the two germline ends. This CDR3 reads CASSQAEAGRNGYTF. The CDR3 coding sequence is TGTGCCAGCAGCCAAGCTGAAGCAGGGAGGAATGGCTACACCTTC.

This clone appeared a single time. The rearrangement joins TRBV13 to TRBJ2-7; no reliable D call. The CDR3 length is 11 residues. Per germline, CDR1 PRHDT and CDR2 FYEKMQ (reference sequence). Trimming left V 4 bases short and J 1 base short, with 2 bases between. The CDR3 loop reads CASSSSYEQYF. DNA for the CDR3: TGTGCCAGCAGCTCGTCCTACGAGCAGTACTTC.

The chain couples TRBV9 to TRBJ1-2, with 7 bases matching TRBD1. The germline V gene has CDR1 SGDLS and CDR2 YYNGEE. The CDR3 has 15 residues. Trimming took 3 bases from V and 2 from J; bases not matched to a gene: 7. Here the CDR3 DNA reads TGTGCCAGCAGCGAGGGGGACAGCGGAAACTATGGCTACACCTTC. Its translation is CASSEGDSGNYGYTF.

The chain links TRBV7-8 to TRBJ2-7; D is unclear. This CDR3 contains 13 residues. Trimming shortened V by 3 bases and J by 3 bases, and 9 bases separated the two germline ends. Looked up from germline, CDR1 is SGHVS and CDR2 is FQNEAQ. The CDR3 DNA follows: TGTGCCAGCAGCTTGGGCAGCATCTACGAGCAGTACTTC. This gives the protein CASSLGSIYEQYF.

The chain combines TRBV6-1 with TRBJ1-1; 8 nucleotides match TRBD1. The CDR3 consists of 15 residues. The V segment lost 3 bases and the J segment 6 bases; nucleotides outside the gene matches: 9. Germline-derived CDR1 and CDR2 are MNHNS and SASEGT. The CDR3 loop reads CASSEDRAGRSEAFF. For the CDR3, the DNA is TGTGCCAGCAGTGAGGACAGGGCGGGGCGGTCTGAAGCTTTCTTT.

A single count supports this clone. V and J are TRBV5-5 and TRBJ2-7; 8 nucleotides line up with TRBD1. V was pared by 2 bases and J by 5 bases, with 3 bases of the junction left unmatched. Germline CDR1 is SGHKS and CDR2 is YYEKEE (reference sequence). The CDR3 totals 13 residues. CDR3 amino acids: CASSFQGANEQYF. CDR3 DNA: TGTGCCAGCAGCTTCCAGGGGGCGAACGAGCAGTACTTC.

The V call is TRBV7-8, the J call TRBJ2-2; weak D call: TRBD2 (6 bases). The germline gives CDR1 SGHVS, CDR2 FQNEAQ. Trimming removed 3 bases at V and 1 base at J, with 9 bases between. There are 15 residues in the CDR3. The CDR3 loop reads CASSLGRGNTGELFF. The CDR3, as DNA: TGTGCCAGCAGCTTGGGGCGGGGGAACACCGGGGAGCTGTTTTTT.

The rearrangement uses TRBV13 and TRBJ2-7, with 9 nucleotides matching TRBD1. The CDR3 extends over 14 amino acids. The trim removed 5 bases at V and 6 bases at J, leaving 8 bases unmatched. Germline V gene data show CDR1 as PRHDT and CDR2 as FYEKMQ (reference sequence). CDR3 coding DNA: TGTGCCAGCAGCCTAAGGACAGGGGATAGCGAGCAGTACTTC. Its protein product is CASSLRTGDSEQYF.

This clone has more than one count but fewer than ten. V is TRBV2 and J is TRBJ2-7; D is perhaps TRBD1 (6 bases). The V and J ends lost 5 bases and 7 bases respectively, with 12 bases between them. The CDR3 sequence is 12 residues long. The germline CDR1 and CDR2 sequences are SNHLY and FYNNEI. CDR3 nucleotide sequence: TGTGCCAGCAGTTATCACGACAGGGAGCAGTACTTC. It encodes CASSYHDREQYF.

The chain employs TRBV4-1 and TRBJ2-7; TRBD1 matches 7 bases. CDR1 MGHRA and CDR2 YSYEKL come from the germline V gene. Trimming took 3 bases from V and 4 from J; bases not matched to a gene: 3. The CDR3 spans 13 residues. This chain's CDR3 is CASSHGTEYEQYF. The CDR3, as DNA: TGCGCCAGCAGCCACGGGACAGAGTACGAGCAGTACTTC.

This sequence joins TRBV30 and TRBJ1-2; perhaps TRBD1 as D (5 bases). CDR3 length: 12 residues. The V gene lost 0 bases and the J gene lost 7 bases, with 9 bases spanning the gap. Germline values: CDR1 GTSNPN, CDR2 SVGIG (reference sequence). Written as DNA, the CDR3 is TGTGCCTGGAGTGTATATCAGGGTGGCTACACCTTC. Translation: CAWSVYQGGYTF.

The V and J genes are TRBV2 and TRBJ1-3, with D hard to call. The CDR3 consists of 15 residues. The germline V gene has CDR1 SNHLY and CDR2 FYNNEI. With 1 base removed from V and 0 bases from J, the gap between germline ends came to 7 bases. The CDR3 protein is CASSEGAGSGNTIYF. DNA for the CDR3: TGTGCCAGCAGTGAAGGGGCAGGCTCTGGAAACACCATATATTTT. Full variable domain (remainder filled in from reference TRBV2 and TRBJ1-3): EPEVTQTPSHQVTQMGQEVILRCVPISNHLYFYWYRQILGQKVEFLVSFYNNEISEKSEIFDDQFSVERPDGSNFTLKIRSTKLEDSAMYFCASSEGAGSGNTIYFGEGSWLTVV.

The V gene is TRBV2, the J gene TRBJ2-2, with TRBD1 identical over 8 bases. The trim removed 5 bases at V and 0 bases at J, leaving 8 bases unmatched. The CDR3 is 17 residues long. CDR1 and CDR2 (germline): SNHLY, FYNNEI. CDR3 residues: CASSWDRQESNTGELFF. The DNA for the CDR3 is TGTGCCAGCAGTTGGGACAGGCAGGAATCGAACACCGGGGAGCTGTTTTTT. Full variable domain (outside the CDR3, taken from reference TRBV2 and TRBJ2-2): EPEVTQTPSHQVTQMGQEVILRCVPISNHLYFYWYRQILGQKVEFLVSFYNNEISEKSEIFDDQFSVERPDGSNFTLKIRSTKLEDSAMYFCASSWDRQESNTGELFFGEGSRLTVL.

This clone was picked up one time. V and J are TRBV28 and TRBJ2-7; D gene uncertain. The CDR3 runs to 15 residues. Per germline, CDR1 MDHEN and CDR2 SYDVKM. The ends were cut back, 5 bases at V and 5 bases at J, with 19 bases in the middle. The CDR3 loop reads CASSPQDTVLHEQYF. The CDR3, as DNA: TGTGCCAGCAGTCCACAAGACACGGTCCTCCACGAGCAGTACTTC.

CDR3 in amino acids: CASSIFREGWDEQFF. The CDR3 DNA reads as TGTGCCAGTAGTATATTCAGAGAAGGATGGGATGAGCAGTTCTTC. This rearrangement joins TRBV19 to TRBJ2-1; D gene ambiguous. Germline CDR1 is LNHDA and CDR2 is SQIVND (reference sequence). There are 15 residues in the CDR3. V lost 2 bases and J lost 8, with 16 bases in between.

CDR3 in DNA: TGCGCCAGCAGCTTGGACGGGGTAGATCAGCCCCAGCATTTT. This gives the protein CASSLDGVDQPQHF. The chain recombines TRBV5-1 with TRBJ1-5; D remains ambiguous. CDR3 length equals 14 residues. V lost 0 bases and J 5 bases, leaving 9 bases between the germline ends. Looked up from germline, CDR1 is SGHRS and CDR2 is YFSETQ.

This clone has a handful of counts. This sequence joins TRBV5-4 and TRBJ1-1; D is uncertain. This CDR3 is built from 11 residues. CDR1 and CDR2 from the germline V gene are SGHNT and YYREEE (reference sequence). V lost 3 bases and J 1 base, leaving 1 base between the germline ends. The DNA for the CDR3 is TGTGCCAGCAGCTCGAACACTGAAGCTTTCTTT. It is translated as CASSSNTEAFF.

The chain couples TRBV7-9 to TRBJ2-5; 8 bases align to TRBD1. Germline V gene data show CDR1 as SEHNR and CDR2 as FQNEAQ (reference sequence). Trimming at V came to 5 bases and at J to 3 bases, leaving 8 bases not matched to a gene. CDR3 length: 15 residues. CDR3 DNA sequence: TGTGCCAGCAGCCTTGTTGGACAGGGTGAAGAGACCCAGTACTTC. This translates into CASSLVGQGEETQYF.

The chain is built from TRBV7-3 and TRBJ2-3; either TRBD1 or TRBD2 may fit D (6 bases each). The germline V gene encodes CDR1 SGHTA and CDR2 FQGTGA. With 2 bases removed from V and 0 bases from J, the gap between germline ends came to 15 bases. The CDR3 loop spans 17 amino acids. The CDR3 region has the DNA TGTGCCAGCAGCTTACGGGGGACACTGTCTAGCACAGATACGCAGTATTTT. This translates into CASSLRGTLSSTDTQYF. Together with reference TRBV7-3 and TRBJ2-3, the CDR3 gives the full variable domain: GAGVSQTPSNKVTEKGKYVELRCDPISGHTALYWYRQSLGQGPEFLIYFQGTGAADDSGLPNDRFFAVRPEGSVSTLKIQRTERGDSAVYLCASSLRGTLSSTDTQYFGPGTRLTVL.

The chain has TRBV15 and TRBJ2-1; 8 bases line up with TRBD1. This CDR3 contains 15 residues. Germline trimming cut 5 bases from V and 4 bases from J; bases unmatched to any gene: 7. Germline-derived CDR1 and CDR2 are LNHNV and YYDKDF (reference sequence). The CDR3 spells CATSSLGQEYNEQFF. The CDR3 DNA follows: TGTGCCACCAGCTCCCTGGGACAGGAGTACAATGAGCAGTTCTTC.

This chain uses TRBV9 with TRBJ2-7; D not certain. The CDR3 is 13 amino acids. Trimming left V 5 bases short and J 2 bases short, with 11 bases between. Germline V gene lookup returns CDR1 SGDLS and CDR2 YYNGEE. CDR3 DNA: TGTGCCAGCAGTAAAGAGGCGACCTACGAGCAGTACTTC. Residues: CASSKEATYEQYF.

The chain is built from TRBV15 and TRBJ1-1, with D perhaps TRBD1 (5 bases). The CDR3 totals 13 residues. V lost 8 bases and J 2 bases, leaving 12 bases between the germline ends. Looked up from germline, CDR1 is LNHNV and CDR2 is YYDKDF (reference sequence). The DNA of the CDR3 is TGTGCCACCGCTGGCAGGGTTAACACTGAAGCTTTCTTT. Amino acid sequence: CATAGRVNTEAFF.

Note on this clone: One junction end disagrees with the germline gene, perhaps due to a read error. This chain uses TRBV6-5 with TRBJ1-4; perhaps TRBD1 as D (6 bases). The length of the CDR3 is 15 residues. Germline loops: CDR1 MNHEY, CDR2 SVGAGI. CDR3 nucleotide sequence: TGTGCCAGCAGTTACGGTATGGGGGCTAAAGAAAAACTGTTTTTT. Translated: CASSYGMGAKEKLFF.

This rearrangement joins TRBV19 to TRBJ2-1; possible D gene TRBD1, 5 bases. Trimming left V 6 bases short and J 8 bases short, with 14 bases between. CDR3 length equals 13 residues. The germline V gene has CDR1 LNHDA and CDR2 SQIVND (reference sequence). The CDR3 reads CASRKIQGDEQFF. In DNA, the CDR3 is TGTGCCAGTAGGAAAATCCAGGGCGATGAGCAGTTCTTC.

V and J are TRBV27 and TRBJ1-1; D not certain. The ends were cut back, 6 bases at V and 1 base at J, with 9 bases in the middle. The CDR3 contains 13 residues. Per germline, CDR1 MNHEY and CDR2 SMNVEV (reference sequence). CDR3 protein: CASRGRENTEAFF. DNA for the CDR3: TGTGCCAGCAGGGGCCGGGAGAACACTGAAGCTTTCTTT.